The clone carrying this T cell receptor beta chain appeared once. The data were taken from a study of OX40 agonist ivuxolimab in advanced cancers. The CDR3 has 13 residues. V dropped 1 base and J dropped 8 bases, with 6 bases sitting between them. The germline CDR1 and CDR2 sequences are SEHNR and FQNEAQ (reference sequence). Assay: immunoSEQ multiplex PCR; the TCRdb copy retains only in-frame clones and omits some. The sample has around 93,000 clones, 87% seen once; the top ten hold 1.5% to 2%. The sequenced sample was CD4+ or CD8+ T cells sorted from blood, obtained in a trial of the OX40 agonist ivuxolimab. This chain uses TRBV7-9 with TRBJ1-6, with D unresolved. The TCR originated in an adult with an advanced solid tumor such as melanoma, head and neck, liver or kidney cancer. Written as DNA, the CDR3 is TGTGCCAGCAGCTTAGAATTTGATTCACCCCTCCACTTT. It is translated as CASSLEFDSPLHF. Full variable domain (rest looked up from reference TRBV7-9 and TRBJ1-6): DTGVSQNPRHKITKRGQNVTFRCDPISEHNRLYWYRQTLGQGPEFLTYFQNEAQLEKSRLLSDRFSAERPKGSFSTLEIQRTEQGDSAMYLCASSLEFDSPLHFGNGTRLTVT.